This is a list of T cell receptor beta chains from one sample in a study of Ad26.COV2.S vaccination and SARS-CoV-2 variants. Sequencing was performed with immunoSEQ multiplex PCR; in TCRdb, only in-frame clones are kept and a portion is missing. The table lists hundreds of thousands of clones, approximately 81% of them singletons, with about 3.3% in the top ten. The sample in question was peripheral blood, obtained in a trial of Ad26.COV2.S vaccine versus placebo. These receptors were obtained from a person aged 18-65 years who received the Ad26.COV2.S COVID-19 vaccine or a placebo. Both conserved end residues are part of each CDR3. A D gene is named only where the DNA matches it firmly. Some rows have no size entry. The others give once, few or many, or a class for an expanded clone.

size | J | D | V | DNA | CDR3
- | TRBJ1-1 | - | TRBV5-1 | TGCGCCAGCAGCTTGGAAGGGAGGTATGCTTTCTTT | CASSLEGRYAFF
once | TRBJ1-1 | - | TRBV27 | TGTGCCAGCAGTTTTCTCTCTAGGCGGAATGAAGCTTTCTTT | CASSFLSRRNEAFF
- | TRBJ2-1 | TRBD1 | TRBV5-6 | TGTGCCAGCAGCTTGGGCCCCGGGACAGGCTACAATGAGCAGTTCTTC | CASSLGPGTGYNEQFF
once | TRBJ2-3 | - | TRBV5-4 | TGTGCCAGCAGCTTGTGGCAGGGAAGCACAGATACGCAGTATTTT | CASSLWQGSTDTQYF
- | TRBJ2-1 | - | TRBV9 | TGTGCCAGCAGCGTTTCCGGAGTCAATGAGCAGTTCTTC | CASSVSGVNEQFF
few | TRBJ1-6 | TRBD1 | TRBV27 | TGTGCCAGCAGTTTGTACGGGACAGGTAATTCACCCCTCCACTTT | CASSLYGTGNSPLHF
- | TRBJ2-7 | - | TRBV14 | TGTGCCAGCAGCCCAGGGAGGGAGGACAGTTCCTACGAGCAGTACTTC | CASSPGREDSSYEQYF
- | TRBJ1-1 | - | TRBV11-2 | TGTGCCAGCAGCGCCCGGATTGACACTGAAGCTTTCTTT | CASSARIDTEAFF
- | TRBJ1-3 | - | TRBV9 | TGTGCCAGCAGCGTAGTGGGCTCTGGAAACACCATATATTTT | CASSVVGSGNTIYF
- | TRBJ2-2 | - | TRBV19 | TGTGCCAGTAGTACTATGGGGAACACCGGGGAGCTGTTTTTT | CASSTMGNTGELFF
- | TRBJ2-5 | - | TRBV12-3/TRBV12-4 | TGTGCCAGCAGTTTAGTAGGGCGGTCGCAGTACTTC | CASSLVGRSQYF
- | TRBJ1-2 | - | TRBV10-3 | TGTGCCATATCCGGGACGGAGAGGGACGGCTACACCTTC | CAISGTERDGYTF
- | TRBJ2-7 | - | TRBV6-5 | TGTGCCAGCGGTTTTGACGAGCAGTACTTC | CASGFDEQYF
- | TRBJ2-7 | TRBD1 | TRBV27 | TGTGCCAGCAGTTGGGGTGAGAGACAGGGGACCACCTACGAGCAGTACTTC | CASSWGERQGTTYEQYF
- | TRBJ1-3 | TRBD1 | TRBV7-2 | TGTGCCAGCAGCCCCCGACAGGGCCGGGGAAACACCATATATTTT | CASSPRQGRGNTIYF
- | TRBJ2-1 | TRBD2 | TRBV28 | TGTGCCAGCCGGTTCGCAGCGGGAGGCCCTTCCTACAATGAGCAGTTCTTC | CASRFAAGGPSYNEQFF
once | TRBJ2-1 | TRBD2 | TRBV5-5 | TGTGCCAGCAGCTTGTCCAGCGGGAGTTACAATGAGCAGTTCTTC | CASSLSSGSYNEQFF
- | TRBJ2-5 | - | TRBV4-3 | TGCGCCAGCAGCCAAGATCCCCCGGGCCCGTTACAAGAGACCCAGTACTTC | CASSQDPPGPLQETQYF
- | TRBJ1-1 | - | TRBV18 | TGTGCCAGCTCACCACTGCCGGGGAACACTGAAGCTTTCTTT | CASSPLPGNTEAFF
- | TRBJ2-7 | - | TRBV27 | TGTGCCAGCAGTTTAAAGTTCAGTCACGAGCAGTACTTC | CASSLKFSHEQYF
- | TRBJ1-6 | TRBD1 | TRBV2 | TGTGCCAGCAGTCCGGGACAGGGGCGTTCACCCCTCCACTTT | CASSPGQGRSPLHF
- | TRBJ2-7 | - | TRBV11-2 | TGTGCCAGCAGCTCCCCCAGGGCAAGGCACGAGCAGTACTTC | CASSSPRARHEQYF
- | TRBJ2-7 | TRBD2 | TRBV4-3 | TGCGCCAGCAGCCAGGTTCTAGCGGGGGGTATTCAGTACTTC | CASSQVLAGGIQYF
- | TRBJ2-3 | - | TRBV10-2 | TGCGCCAGCAGTGACAGAACAGATACGCAGTATTTT | CASSDRTDTQYF
- | TRBJ2-7 | - | TRBV28 | TGTGCCAGCAGTTCACTAACCGGGACTCTCGTTTTGGAGCAGTACTTC | CASSSLTGTLVLEQYF
- | TRBJ2-7 | - | TRBV7-9 | TGTGCCAGCAGCTCGAGTGGGCTCGCCTACGAGCAGTACTTC | CASSSSGLAYEQYF
- | TRBJ2-5 | TRBD1 | TRBV11-3 | TGTGCCAGCAGCTTCGGGACAGGGCAAGAGACCCAGTACTTC | CASSFGTGQETQYF
- | TRBJ2-3 | - | TRBV19 | TGTGCCAGTAGCGGCCCGAACACAGATACGCAGTATTTT | CASSGPNTDTQYF
- | TRBJ2-7 | - | TRBV27 | TGTGCCAGCAGTTTATGGCAGGGAGGCGAGCAGTACTTC | CASSLWQGGEQYF
- | TRBJ2-1 | TRBD1 | TRBV29-1 | TGCAGCGTTGCCCGGACAGGGGACTACAATGAGCAGTTCTTC | CSVARTGDYNEQFF
few | TRBJ2-5 | TRBD2 | TRBV7-9 | TGTGCCAGCAGCTCGGGGGGAGAGACCCAGTACTTC | CASSSGGETQYF
- | TRBJ2-3 | - | TRBV7-2 | TGTGCCAGCAGCTTAGGAAAGGGCCCAGATACGCAGTATTTT | CASSLGKGPDTQYF
once | TRBJ1-2 | TRBD1 | TRBV7-9 | TGTGCCAGCAGCCTAATGACAGGGGGAAGTAACTATGGCTACACCTTC | CASSLMTGGSNYGYTF
- | TRBJ1-1 | - | TRBV6-2/TRBV6-3 | TGTGCCAGCAGTAAACAGCTTCCCACTGAAGCTTTCTTT | CASSKQLPTEAFF
- | TRBJ2-7 | - | TRBV7-9 | TGTGCCAGCAGCCCCGGACAGTACGAGCAGTACTTC | CASSPGQYEQYF
- | TRBJ1-1 | TRBD1 | TRBV19 | TGTGCCAGAAGGACAGGCAGGAACACTGAAGCTTTCTTT | CARRTGRNTEAFF
- | TRBJ2-7 | TRBD1 | TRBV9 | TGTGCCAGCAGCGAGGCGGACAGGGACCACGAGCAGTACTTC | CASSEADRDHEQYF
- | TRBJ1-3 | - | TRBV11-2 | TGTGCCAGCAGCTTGTCTGGAAACACCATATATTTT | CASSLSGNTIYF
- | TRBJ2-2 | TRBD2 | TRBV7-7 | TGTGCTAGCAGACGACTAGCGGGGGAAACCGGGGAGCTGTTTTTT | CASRRLAGETGELFF
few | TRBJ2-7 | - | TRBV6-6 | TGTGCCAGCAGTTACTCGAAAGTTGGGAAGCGATACGAGCAGTACTTC | CASSYSKVGKRYEQYF
- | TRBJ2-3 | - | TRBV9 | TGTGCCAGCAGCACCCGACATAGTGGCACAGATACGCAGTATTTT | CASSTRHSGTDTQYF
few | TRBJ2-7 | - | TRBV9 | TGTGCCAGCAGCGTAGCGTGGAACGAGCAGTACTTC | CASSVAWNEQYF
- | TRBJ2-1 | - | TRBV7-9 | TGTGCCAGCAGCTTACTGATTGCTTCATATTCTCAGTTCTTC | CASSLLIASYSQFF
- | TRBJ1-2 | - | TRBV7-8 | TGTGCCAGCAGCTTAGCGCAGAACGGAGGGTATGGCTACACCTTC | CASSLAQNGGYGYTF
once | TRBJ2-3 | - | TRBV11-2 | TGTGCCAGCAGCCGGGGACTCCCCGGGTTGGATACGCAGTATTTT | CASSRGLPGLDTQYF
- | TRBJ1-4 | TRBD1 | TRBV4-3 | TGCGCCAGCAGCCAAGATCTCCAGGGGGTTACAACTAATGAAAAACTGTTTTTT | CASSQDLQGVTTNEKLFF
- | TRBJ1-2 | TRBD1 | TRBV13 | TGTGCCAGCAGCTTCCCGGACAGGGAGGCGGAGGGCTACACCTTC | CASSFPDREAEGYTF
- | TRBJ1-6 | TRBD1 | TRBV19 | TGTGCCAGTAGTACGGACAGGGTGAATTCACCCCTCCACTTT | CASSTDRVNSPLHF
- | TRBJ1-2 | - | TRBV6-5 | TGTGCCAGCAGTCCCCGGAGCCCAAACTATGGCTACACCTTC | CASSPRSPNYGYTF
- | TRBJ2-1 | - | TRBV5-1 | TGCGCCAGCAGCTTGGTAGTAGAAACCAAAAACAATGAGCAGTTCTTC | CASSLVVETKNNEQFF
- | TRBJ2-5 | - | TRBV18 | TGTGCCAGCTCACCGCAAGCGGAGACCCAGTACTTC | CASSPQAETQYF
- | TRBJ2-1 | - | TRBV10-2 | TGCGCCAGCAGTGTCGGGCTGGAGCAGTTCTTC | CASSVGLEQFF
- | TRBJ2-7 | - | TRBV5-6 | TGTGCCAGCAGCTTGTCTGGCAGGTCCTACGAGCAGTACTTC | CASSLSGRSYEQYF